Below, one T cell receptor beta chain is given with its context. CDR1 and CDR2 from the germline V gene are SGHDT and YYEEEE. The CDR3 consists of 17 residues. V gave up 0 bases and J gave up 7 bases, with 22 bases separating them. This specimen comes from a study of control samples from healthy donors and cancer patients. The table came from immunoSEQ multiplex PCR; TCRdb's copy has only in-frame clones and leaves some out. The sample contains some 130,000 clones, around 88% of which appear only once. The receptor's source is a man aged 40-55 years in good health. The rearrangement joins TRBV5-6 to TRBJ1-1; tentative D call: TRBD1 (5 bases). Sequencing input: blood. CDR3 nucleotides: TGTGCCAGCAGCTTGGATAGGGGAGCGATTCGATTCTATGAAGCTTTCTTT. This sequence encodes CASSLDRGAIRFYEAFF.